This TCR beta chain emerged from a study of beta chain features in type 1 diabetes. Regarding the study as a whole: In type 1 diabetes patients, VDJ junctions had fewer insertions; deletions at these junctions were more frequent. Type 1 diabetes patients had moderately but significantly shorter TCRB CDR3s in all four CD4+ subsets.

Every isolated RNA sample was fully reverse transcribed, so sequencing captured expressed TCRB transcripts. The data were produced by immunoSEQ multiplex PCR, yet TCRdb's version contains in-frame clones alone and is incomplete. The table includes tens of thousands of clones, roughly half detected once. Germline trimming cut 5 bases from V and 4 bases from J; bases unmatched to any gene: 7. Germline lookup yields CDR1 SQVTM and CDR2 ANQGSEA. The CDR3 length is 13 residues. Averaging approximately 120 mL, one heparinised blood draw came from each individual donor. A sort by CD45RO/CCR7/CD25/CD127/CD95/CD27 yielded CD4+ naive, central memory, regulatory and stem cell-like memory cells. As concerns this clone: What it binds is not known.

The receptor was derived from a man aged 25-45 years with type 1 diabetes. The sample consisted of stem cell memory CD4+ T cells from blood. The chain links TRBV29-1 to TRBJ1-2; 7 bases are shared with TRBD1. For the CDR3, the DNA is TGCAGCGTTAAGACAGGGTTAAGCTATGGCTACACCTTC. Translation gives CSVKTGLSYGYTF.